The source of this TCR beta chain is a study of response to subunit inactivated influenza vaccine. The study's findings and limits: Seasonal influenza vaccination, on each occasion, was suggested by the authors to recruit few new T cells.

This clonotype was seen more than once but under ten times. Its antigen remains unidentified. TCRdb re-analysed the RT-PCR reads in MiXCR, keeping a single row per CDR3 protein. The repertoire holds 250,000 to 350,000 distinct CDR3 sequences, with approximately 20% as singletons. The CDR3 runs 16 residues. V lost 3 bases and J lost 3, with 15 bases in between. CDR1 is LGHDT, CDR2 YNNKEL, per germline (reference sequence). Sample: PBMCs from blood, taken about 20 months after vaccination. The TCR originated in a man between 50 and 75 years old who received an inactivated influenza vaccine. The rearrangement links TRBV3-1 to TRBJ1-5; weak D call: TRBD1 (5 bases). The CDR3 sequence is CASSHPGRPANQPQHF. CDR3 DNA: TGTGCCAGCAGCCACCCGGGACGGCCGGCCAATCAGCCCCAGCATTTT.